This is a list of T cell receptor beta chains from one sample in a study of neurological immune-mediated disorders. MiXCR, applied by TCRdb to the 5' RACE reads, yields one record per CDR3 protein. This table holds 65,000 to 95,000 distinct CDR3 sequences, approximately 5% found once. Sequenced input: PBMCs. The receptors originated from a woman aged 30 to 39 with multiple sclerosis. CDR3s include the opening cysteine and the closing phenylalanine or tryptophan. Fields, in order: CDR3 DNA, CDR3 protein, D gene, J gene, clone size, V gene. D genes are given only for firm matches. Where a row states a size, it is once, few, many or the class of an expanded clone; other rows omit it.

TGCGCCAGCAGCTTGACGGGGGAGCCGGACAATGAGCAGTTCTTC CASSLTGEPDNEQFF - TRBJ2-1 many TRBV5-1
TGTGCCAGCAGCTTAATTTCAGGGATGAATTCACCCCTCCACTTT CASSLISGMNSPLHF - TRBJ1-6 many TRBV7-9
TGCAGTATCCCGAGTCAACTGAACTATGGCTACACCTTC CSIPSQLNYGYTF - TRBJ1-2 many TRBV20-1
TGTGCCAGCAGCTTAGAACCGTCTACGGGGCACCGGGGGACCCAGTACTTC CASSLEPSTGHRGTQYF - TRBJ2-5 many TRBV7-2
TGCAGTGCTAGAGATCCGGCTAGTTGGGACCAAGAGACCCAGTACTTC CSARDPASWDQETQYF - TRBJ2-5 - TRBV20-1
TGCAGTGCTAGAGCCCGAACAGGGGGGGGCTACACCTTC CSARARTGGGYTF TRBD1 TRBJ1-2 many TRBV20-1
TGCGCCAGCAGGAACGGGGACAGGGTTAACACAGATACGCAGTATTTT CASRNGDRVNTDTQYF TRBD1 TRBJ2-3 many TRBV5-1
TGTGCCAGCAGCAAAGTATGTAGGTATAGCAATCAGCCCCAGCATTTT CASSKVCRYSNQPQHF - TRBJ1-5 many TRBV21-1
TGTGCCACCAGTGATCCCCAGGGACAGGTCCCCCGGGAGCAGTTCTTC CATSDPQGQVPREQFF TRBD1 TRBJ2-1 many TRBV24-1
TGCGCCAGCAGCTTGACACAGCTTAACTATGGCTACACCTTC CASSLTQLNYGYTF - TRBJ1-2 many TRBV5-1
TGCGCCAGCACGCGAGGGGGGGATTTGGCATCGGCTGGAAACACCATATATTTT CASTRGGDLASAGNTIYF - TRBJ1-3 many TRBV5-1
TGTGCCAGCAGCCAACAGGGGGGACCCCAGCATTTT CASSQQGGPQHF TRBD1 TRBJ1-5 many TRBV3-1
TGCAGCGTTGAAATGAGCTCTGGGGCCAACGTCCTGACTTTC CSVEMSSGANVLTF - TRBJ2-6 many TRBV29-1
TGTGCCAGCAGACCCCCCCCGACAGGGGGCGTTTTTATGAACACTGAAGCTTTCTTT CASRPPPTGGVFMNTEAFF TRBD1 TRBJ1-1 few TRBV7-2
TGTGCCAGCAGCCCTCGCCCCAGCGTCAATCAGCCCCAGCATTTT CASSPRPSVNQPQHF - TRBJ1-5 - TRBV9
TGCAGTGCTTTGGACAGTCGGGCTGGAAACACCATATATTTT CSALDSRAGNTIYF - TRBJ1-3 many TRBV20-1
TGTGCCTGGAGTGTCGGGGGGGGACAGCCCCAGCATTTT CAWSVGGGQPQHF - TRBJ1-5 - TRBV30
TGTGCCAGCAGTTACGGGCAGGGGAAGTGGGAGACCCAGTACTTC CASSYGQGKWETQYF - TRBJ2-5 many TRBV6-5
TGTGCCAGCAGCTATCCCACGGGTATCGGCACAGATACGCAGTATTTT CASSYPTGIGTDTQYF - TRBJ2-3 - TRBV7-9
TGTGCCATCAGTGAGTCAGGGATCCCCTACAATGAGCAGTTCTTC CAISESGIPYNEQFF - TRBJ2-1 few TRBV10-3
TGTGCCAGCAGTCCCCTGACAGGGTTAGCTAACACTGAAGCTTTCTTT CASSPLTGLANTEAFF TRBD1 TRBJ1-1 few TRBV27
TGCGCCAGCAGCTTGGCCGTATTCCTGCGGTGGAATGAGCAGTTCTTC CASSLAVFLRWNEQFF - TRBJ2-1 many TRBV5-1
TGTGCCAGCTATCCAGCAAGCACAGATACGCAGTATTTT CASYPASTDTQYF - TRBJ2-3 many TRBV28
TGTGCCAGCAGTCAGGGGGCGCGAGGCTATGGCTACACCTTC CASSQGARGYGYTF TRBD1 TRBJ1-2 few TRBV27
TGCAGTGCTAGAGAACAGAGAAACACCGGGGAGCTGTTTTTT CSAREQRNTGELFF - TRBJ2-2 many TRBV20-1
TGTGCCAGCAGCGCAGACAGGGGGTCTAATGAAAAACTGTTTTTT CASSADRGSNEKLFF TRBD1 TRBJ1-4 many TRBV9
TGCAGTGCTACCCCCGGAGCGGGAGGCACCTACGAGCAGTACTTC CSATPGAGGTYEQYF TRBD2 TRBJ2-7 few TRBV20-1
TGTGCCAGCACCCCGGGTGGGGGACAGGAGTACTTC CASTPGGGQEYF TRBD1 TRBJ2-5 many TRBV5-5
TGTGCCAGCAGACCTCTAACAGGGAGTACCACAGATACGCAGTATTTT CASRPLTGSTTDTQYF - TRBJ2-3 - TRBV6-6
TGTGCCAGCAGTTTGGCCCTCCTTTCGTATACGCAGTATTTT CASSLALLSYTQYF - TRBJ2-3 many TRBV12-3/TRBV12-4
TGTGCCAGCAGTCAGGGGGCCTTGAACACTGAAGCTTTCTTT CASSQGALNTEAFF TRBD1 TRBJ1-1 - TRBV12-3/TRBV12-4
TGTGCCAGCAGTTACAGCCCTTTCTACGAGCAGTACTTC CASSYSPFYEQYF - TRBJ2-7 many TRBV6-2/TRBV6-3
TGCGCCAGCAGCTCATACGGGACAGGGGGCTATGGCTACACCTTC CASSSYGTGGYGYTF TRBD1 TRBJ1-2 - TRBV5-1
TGCAGCGCTGGGACAGGGGAGGTTGGCTACACCTTC CSAGTGEVGYTF TRBD1 TRBJ1-2 many TRBV29-1
TGTGCCAGCAGTGTCGAGGCCGCAGGGGGCCATCAGCCCCAGCATTTT CASSVEAAGGHQPQHF TRBD1 TRBJ1-5 many TRBV25-1
TGCGCCAGCAGCGCCAGGACAGACCAAGAGACCCAGTACTTC CASSARTDQETQYF - TRBJ2-5 many TRBV5-1
TGCGCCAGCAGCGGCTTCCCCTACAATGAGCAGTTCTTC CASSGFPYNEQFF - TRBJ2-1 few TRBV5-1
TGTGCCAGCAGTGAGGGTGGGGGCTACACCTTC CASSEGGGYTF - TRBJ1-2 many TRBV2
TGTGCCTGGACCTCGGGGGGGTGGAGGGAGACCCAGTACTTC CAWTSGGWRETQYF TRBD2 TRBJ2-5 many TRBV30
TGTGCCAGCAGCTTATGGGCTATGAACACTGAAGCTTTCTTT CASSLWAMNTEAFF - TRBJ1-1 few TRBV7-9
TGTGCCAGCAGCTACACAACAGGGGGCAATGAGCAGTTCTTC CASSYTTGGNEQFF TRBD1 TRBJ2-1 many TRBV12-3/TRBV12-4
TGCAGTGCTAGGCCTCGAGGAGGGACAGGGGCGTATGGCTACACCTTC CSARPRGGTGAYGYTF TRBD1 TRBJ1-2 many TRBV20-1
TGCAGTGCTAGCGACAGGTTCTATGGCTACACCTTC CSASDRFYGYTF - TRBJ1-2 many TRBV20-1
TGCGCCAGCAGCTCCGGGACTTCGTACTACGAGCAGTACTTC CASSSGTSYYEQYF - TRBJ2-7 many TRBV5-1
TGTGCCAGCGGAGAGACAGGGGACAATGAGCAGTTCTTC CASGETGDNEQFF TRBD1 TRBJ2-1 many TRBV12-3/TRBV12-4
TGTGCCAGCAGTGGAAGAAGCGGGAGGGCCAGGGAGCAGTACTTC CASSGRSGRAREQYF TRBD2 TRBJ2-7 many TRBV6-1
TGTGCCAGCAGCTTACCGGACAGGTCAGAGGGCACCGGGGAGCTGTTTTTT CASSLPDRSEGTGELFF TRBD1 TRBJ2-2 many TRBV7-8
TGTGCCATCAATCCGGGACAGGCAAACGGGGAGCTGTTTTTT CAINPGQANGELFF TRBD1 TRBJ2-2 many TRBV10-3
TGTGCCAGCAGTTTAAAGGAGACCCAGTACTTC CASSLKETQYF - TRBJ2-5 many TRBV6-6
TGTGCCAGCAGTGAAGTGGGACAGGATATGAACACTGAAGCTTTCTTT CASSEVGQDMNTEAFF TRBD1 TRBJ1-1 many TRBV2
TGCAGTGCTAGAGGGGATGGACCGCTCTCTGGAAACACCATATATTTT CSARGDGPLSGNTIYF - TRBJ1-3 many TRBV20-1
TGCAGTGCTAGGGACAGGGAAAACGAGCAGTACTTC CSARDRENEQYF TRBD1 TRBJ2-7 many TRBV20-1
TGCGCCAGCAGCTTCGCCGGGGTCCGAAATTCACCCCTCCACTTT CASSFAGVRNSPLHF - TRBJ1-6 many TRBV5-1
TGTGCCAGCAGCTCCCGAGCGGGGGGACTAGCCTCGGAGACCCAGTACTTC CASSSRAGGLASETQYF TRBD2 TRBJ2-5 many TRBV11-2
TGTGCCAGCAGCGCCCGGCTAGCGGTAAAAAAAACCGGGGAGCTGTTTTTT CASSARLAVKKTGELFF TRBD2 TRBJ2-2 many TRBV6-6
TGTGCCAGCAGCGTAGGACTAGCGGGCGCCGATACGCAGTATTTT CASSVGLAGADTQYF TRBD2 TRBJ2-3 many TRBV9